This note documents a single TCR beta chain sequence. At one boundary the junction diverges from the germline segment, which might be a read error. Germline assignment: CDR1 GTSNPN and CDR2 SVGIG (reference sequence). This CDR3 has 16 amino acids. No cell sorting was done before RNA was extracted from the tissue. The sample originates from a study of tumor and adjacent non-tumor tissue in lung cancer. Three rounds of nested PCR, following a modified ARM-PCR protocol, produced the TCRbeta library. TCRdb processed the multiplex PCR reads anew with MiXCR; each CDR3 protein has one entry. The data show some 200,000 distinct CDR3 sequences, less than 80% seen once.

This clonotype was sampled from a man in his 60s with non-small cell lung cancer. The chain employs TRBV30 and TRBJ1-2, with TRBD1 matching over 11 bases. Input material: lung tumor tissue. The CDR3 here is CAWSRDRGRDGYGYTF. In DNA, the CDR3 is TGTGCATGGAGTCGGGACAGGGGGAGAGATGGCTATGGGTACACCTTC.